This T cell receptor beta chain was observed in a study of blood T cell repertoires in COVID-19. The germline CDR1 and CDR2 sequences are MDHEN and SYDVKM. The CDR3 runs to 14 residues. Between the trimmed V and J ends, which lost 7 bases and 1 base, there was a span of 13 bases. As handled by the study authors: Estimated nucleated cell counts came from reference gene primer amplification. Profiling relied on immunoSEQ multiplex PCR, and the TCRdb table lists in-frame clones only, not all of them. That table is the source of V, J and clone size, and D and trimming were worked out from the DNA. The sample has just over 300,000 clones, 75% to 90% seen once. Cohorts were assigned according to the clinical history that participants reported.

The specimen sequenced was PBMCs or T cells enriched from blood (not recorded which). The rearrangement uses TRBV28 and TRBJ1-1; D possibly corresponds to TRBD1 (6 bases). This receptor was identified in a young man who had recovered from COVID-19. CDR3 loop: CASKGTGPNTEAFF. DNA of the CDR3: TGTGCCAGCAAGGGCACAGGGCCGAACACTGAAGCTTTCTTT.